This TCR beta chain was sequenced during a study of cytotoxic CD8 clonotypes in ibrutinib-treated CLL. Study in general: Overall, roughly 25 responses were partial and 2 complete; following median about 70 months, roughly 15 patients stayed remitted and some 12 progressed. With a range of 6 to 36, the median treatment time before response samples were taken was approximately 11 months.

This CDR3 has 19 residues. Germline CDR1 is ENHRY and CDR2 is SYGVKD. This clone was seen just once. At one end the junction does not follow the germline gene, possibly because of a read error. Investigators sought sequencing depths of between 1 in 200,000 and 1 in 1 million T cells. Sequenced by immunoSEQ multiplex PCR; TCRdb stores in-frame clones only, minus some. Of around 250,000 clones in the sample, under 75% are singletons; the top ten hold 15%. The source is a human donor with chronic lymphocytic leukemia. The V call is TRBV10-3, the J call TRBJ2-3; weak D call: TRBD1 (6 bases). This sample comprised PBMCs, obtained after 24 months of ibrutinib treatment. The CDR3 here is CAIRESQGLREGSTDTQYF. The CDR3 region has the DNA TGTGCCATCAGAGAGTCACAGGGCCTCCGGGAAGGAAGCACAGATACGCAGTATTTT.